Listed here is a single T cell receptor beta chain. The data belong to a study of blood T cell repertoires in COVID-19. In the source study's methods: Reference gene primer amplification in the assay estimated nucleated cell counts. TCRdb's copy holds only in-frame clones and misses some; the assay was immunoSEQ multiplex PCR. The V and J calls and the clone size are those of that table, but D and trimming were determined from the DNA. The sample consists of approximately 170,000 clones, about nine tenths of them appearing once. Germline V CDR1 and CDR2: SNHLY, FYNNEI. V lost 9 bases and J lost 3, with 15 bases in between. The CDR3 has 14 amino acids. Study members were between roughly 18 and 89 years old and lived in around 24 US regions. Clinical histories supplied by participants themselves formed the basis of cohort assignment. Two negative PCRs, clearance, or symptom resolution characterized the recovered Cohort 3 donors.

The sequence derives from a woman in her late teens or twenties who had recovered from COVID-19. The rearrangement joins TRBV2 to TRBJ1-5; D unclear. The sample consisted of PBMCs or T cells enriched from blood (not recorded which). Here the CDR3 reads CASDRTGTNQPQHF. In DNA form, the CDR3 reads TGTGCCAGTGATAGGACGGGAACCAATCAGCCCCAGCATTTT. The full variable domain, with the rest looked up from reference TRBV2 and TRBJ1-5, is EPEVTQTPSHQVTQMGQEVILRCVPISNHLYFYWYRQILGQKVEFLVSFYNNEISEKSEIFDDQFSVERPDGSNFTLKIRSTKLEDSAMYFCASDRTGTNQPQHFGDGTRLSIL.